The present T cell receptor beta chain was sequenced within a study of blood T cell repertoires in COVID-19. Germline CDR1 and CDR2: DFQATT and SNEGSKA (reference sequence). This CDR3 is built from 12 residues. V was shortened by 3 bases and J by 1 base, with 6 bases between the two germline ends. Using immunoSEQ multiplex PCR, the repertoire was profiled, and TCRdb retains in-frame clones only, with some absent. Of 150,000 to 250,000 clones listed, roughly 84% are singletons. The clonotype originates from a man aged 40-49 years who had recovered from COVID-19. This chain uses TRBV20-1 with TRBJ1-1; D remains ambiguous. The specimen sequenced was PBMCs or T cells enriched from blood (not recorded which). In DNA form, the CDR3 reads TGCAGTGCTAGTTCGTCGAACACTGAAGCTTTCTTT. This sequence encodes CSASSSNTEAFF.